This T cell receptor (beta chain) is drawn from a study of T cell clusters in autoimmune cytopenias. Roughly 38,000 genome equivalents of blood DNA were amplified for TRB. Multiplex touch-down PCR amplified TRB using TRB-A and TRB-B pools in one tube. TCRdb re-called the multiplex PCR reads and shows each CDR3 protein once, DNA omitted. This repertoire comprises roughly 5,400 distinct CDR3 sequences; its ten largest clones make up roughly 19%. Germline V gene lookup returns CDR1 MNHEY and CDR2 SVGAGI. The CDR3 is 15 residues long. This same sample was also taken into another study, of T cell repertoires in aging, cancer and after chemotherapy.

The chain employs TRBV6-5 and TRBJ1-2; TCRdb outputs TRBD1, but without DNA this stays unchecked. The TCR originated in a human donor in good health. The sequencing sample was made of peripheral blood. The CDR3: CASTPTPDSSYGYTF.